The 6 T cell receptor beta chains below were found in one sample sequenced in a study of blood T cell repertoires in COVID-19. Using immunoSEQ multiplex PCR, the repertoire was profiled, and TCRdb retains in-frame clones only, with some absent. The top ten clones hold approximately 5.3% of a sample with more than 250,000 clones, roughly nine tenths of them seen once. The sample consisted of PBMCs or T cells enriched from blood (not recorded which). These receptors originate from a woman aged 30 to 39 who had recovered from COVID-19.

In its sample, this clone was seen a few times. V usage is TRBV9 and J usage is TRBJ1-3, with unresolved D. Deletions cut 0 bases from V and 0 bases from J, with 16 bases between. The CDR3 covers 18 residues. Germline V lookup: CDR1 SGDLS, CDR2 YYNGEE. Here the CDR3 DNA reads TGTGCCAGCAGCGTAGGGTTGAGGAGATCCGTCTCTGGAAACACCATATATTTT. It yields the protein CASSVGLRRSVSGNTIYF.

The V and J genes are TRBV7-2 and TRBJ2-5; weak D call: TRBD2 (7 bases). This CDR3 comprises 14 residues. V was cut by 2 bases and J by 5 bases, with 12 bases left in between. CDR1 is SGHTA and CDR2 is FQGNSA in the germline V gene. The CDR3 bases are TGTGCCAGCAGCTTAATGAGGGGGGGGGAGACCCAGTACTTC. This gives the protein CASSLMRGGETQYF.

The chain recombines TRBV7-2 with TRBJ2-1; 10 positions agree with TRBD1. The germline V gene encodes CDR1 SGHTA and CDR2 FQGNSA. V lost 5 bases, J lost 5 bases, and 6 bases stayed unmatched. The CDR3 is 15 residues long. The CDR3 region has the DNA TGTGCCAGCAGCGGCCGGGACAGGGGTGACAATGAGCAGTTCTTC. Translating it yields CASSGRDRGDNEQFF.

The chain carries TRBV7-9 and TRBJ2-2; 8 bases match TRBD2. The CDR3 is made up of 16 amino acids. Germline-derived CDR1 and CDR2 are SEHNR and FQNEAQ (reference sequence). With V trimmed by 0 bases and J by 6 bases, 6 bases remained unmatched. The CDR3 protein is CASSLALAGGSGELFF. In DNA form, the CDR3 reads TGTGCCAGCAGCTTAGCGTTGGCGGGGGGTTCCGGGGAGCTGTTTTTT.

The CDR3 loop is CASSTGSGWEKLFF. In DNA form, the CDR3 reads TGTGCCAGTAGTACTGGGTCAGGTTGGGAAAAACTGTTTTTT. V usage is TRBV19 and J usage is TRBJ1-4; D unclear. Trimming took off 4 bases at V and 8 bases at J, with 14 bases between the two ends. The CDR3 loop spans 14 amino acids. Per germline, CDR1 LNHDA and CDR2 SQIVND (reference sequence).

This chain connects TRBV9 to TRBJ2-1; 8 nucleotides agree with TRBD2. The CDR3 totals 15 residues. Germline CDR1 reads SGDLS; CDR2 reads YYNGEE. The V and J ends lost 0 bases and 7 bases, in that order; junction bases with no gene match: 6. The CDR3 bases are TGTGCCAGCAGCGTAGTCCCGGGAGGGGGGAATGAGCAGTTCTTC. Its translation: CASSVVPGGGNEQFF.